This T cell receptor (beta chain) was recorded in a study of T cell responses to AZD1222 COVID-19 vaccine. Study results and limitations: White British donors predominated, females outnumbered males, and clonal diversity was possibly underestimated. The study found vaccine-associated CD4 TCRs spanning spike, dominant at 160-218 and 743-854.

Sequencing used immunoSEQ multiplex PCR; TCRdb keeps in-frame clones, though not all of them. Among 120,000 or so clones listed, roughly 90% were seen once. In the case of this clone: The antigen remains undetermined.

The CDR3 totals 17 residues. From germline, CDR1 is SGHVS and CDR2 FNYEAQ. The V and J ends lost 1 base and 0 bases, in that order; junction bases with no gene match: 4. Doses given second, at about 4 or about 12 weeks, were pooled. The sample in question was peripheral blood, obtained 28 days after the second AZD1222 dose. The chain couples TRBV7-6 to TRBJ2-1; 9 nucleotides match TRBD1. This receptor was identified in an adult who received the AZD1222 COVID-19 vaccine. In DNA form, the CDR3 reads TGTGCCAGCAGCTTAGTAGGGACAGGGTTCTCCTACAATGAGCAGTTCTTC. This codes for CASSLVGTGFSYNEQFF.